Below, one T cell receptor beta chain is given with its context. As yet, its antigen is unknown. The CDR3 contains 12 residues. CDR1 is SNHLY and CDR2 is FYNNEI in the germline V gene. TCRdb re-called the 5' RACE reads; every CDR3 protein appears as one record, without DNA. Seen in this sample are 85,000 to 110,000 distinct CDR3 sequences; the ten most common clones hold approximately 1.8%. This record comes from a study of monozygotic twins with inflammatory bowel disease. Overall study findings and caveats: The data gave no support to a single strong IBD-associated signal or clonotype. There were differing immunosuppressive treatments, which may have added variability to patient repertoires.

This sequence originates from a human donor with ulcerative colitis or Crohn's disease, or a healthy co-twin of an affected twin (not recorded which). V is TRBV2 and J is TRBJ2-7; TCRdb picks TRBD2, but there is no DNA to check that call. Sequenced material: blood. The CDR3 spells CASNKKGTSGYF.